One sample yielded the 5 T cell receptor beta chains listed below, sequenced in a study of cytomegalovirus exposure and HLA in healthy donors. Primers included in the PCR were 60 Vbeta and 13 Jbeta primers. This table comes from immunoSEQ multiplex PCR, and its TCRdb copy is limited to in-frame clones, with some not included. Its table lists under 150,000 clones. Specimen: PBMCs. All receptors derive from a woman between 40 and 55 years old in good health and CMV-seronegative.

The CDR3 sequence: CASQGEETQYF. The CDR3 coding sequence is TGTGCCAGCCAGGGTGAGGAGACCCAGTACTTC. V and J are TRBV2 and TRBJ2-5, with a possible D match to TRBD1 (5 bases). CDR3 size: 11 residues. CDR1 and CDR2 from the germline V gene are SNHLY and FYNNEI. The V end was cut by 8 bases, the J end by 5 bases, with 9 bases between.

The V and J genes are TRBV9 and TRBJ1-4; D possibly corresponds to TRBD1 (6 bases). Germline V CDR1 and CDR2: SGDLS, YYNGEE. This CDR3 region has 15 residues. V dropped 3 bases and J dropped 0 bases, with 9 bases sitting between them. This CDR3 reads CASSEWDTTNEKLFF. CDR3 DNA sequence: TGTGCCAGCAGCGAGTGGGACACAACTAATGAAAAACTGTTTTTT.

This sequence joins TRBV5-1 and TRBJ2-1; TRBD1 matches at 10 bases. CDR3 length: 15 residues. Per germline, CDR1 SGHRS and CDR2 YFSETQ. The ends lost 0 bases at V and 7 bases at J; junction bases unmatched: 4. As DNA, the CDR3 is TGCGCCAGCAGCTTGGTCCCGGGACAGGGGAATGAGCAGTTCTTC. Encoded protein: CASSLVPGQGNEQFF.

CDR3 residues: CASSPEGAGANVLTF. The DNA of the CDR3 is TGTGCCAGCAGCCCTGAAGGGGCTGGGGCCAACGTCCTGACTTTC. The V gene is TRBV7-6, the J gene TRBJ2-6, with TRBD1 as a possible D gene (5 bases). V lost 5 bases, J lost 2 bases, and 10 bases lay in between. This CDR3 contains 15 residues. Germline CDR1 SGHVS, CDR2 FNYEAQ.

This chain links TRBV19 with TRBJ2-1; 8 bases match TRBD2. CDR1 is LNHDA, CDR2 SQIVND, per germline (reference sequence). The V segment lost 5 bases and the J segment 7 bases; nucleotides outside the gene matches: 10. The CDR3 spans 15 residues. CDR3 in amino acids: CASSDRTSGRNEQFF. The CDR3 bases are TGTGCCAGTAGTGATCGAACTAGCGGTAGGAATGAGCAGTTCTTC.